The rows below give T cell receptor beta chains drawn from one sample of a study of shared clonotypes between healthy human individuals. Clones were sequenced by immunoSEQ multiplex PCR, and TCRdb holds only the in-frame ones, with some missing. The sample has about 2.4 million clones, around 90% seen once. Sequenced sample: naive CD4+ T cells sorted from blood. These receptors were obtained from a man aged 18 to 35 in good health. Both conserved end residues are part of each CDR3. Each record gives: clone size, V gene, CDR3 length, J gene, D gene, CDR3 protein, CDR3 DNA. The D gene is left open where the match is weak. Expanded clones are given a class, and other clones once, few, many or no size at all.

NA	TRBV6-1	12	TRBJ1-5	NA	CASSDPIQPQHF	TGTGCCAGCAGTGACCCCATTCAGCCCCAGCATTTT
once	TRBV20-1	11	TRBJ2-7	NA	CSVSGHYEQYF	TGCAGTGTAAGCGGGCACTACGAGCAGTACTTC
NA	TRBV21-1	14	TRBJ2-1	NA	CASGFTDRGQPEFF	TGTGCCAGCGGATTCACGGACAGGGGGCAACCGGAGTTCTTC
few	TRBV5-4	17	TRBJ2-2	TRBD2	CASSLNPRAGDTGELFF	TGTGCCAGCAGCTTGAATCCCCGAGCGGGGGACACCGGGGAGCTGTTTTTT
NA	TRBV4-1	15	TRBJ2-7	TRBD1	CASSQPDRDLNEQYF	TGCGCCAGCAGCCAACCTGACAGGGATTTGAACGAGCAGTACTTC
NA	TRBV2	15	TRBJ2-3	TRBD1	CASSGGTGYTDTQYF	TGTGCCAGCAGTGGGGGGACAGGCTACACAGATACGCAGTATTTT
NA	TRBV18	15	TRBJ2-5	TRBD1	CASSPRTGELETQYF	TGTGCCAGCTCACCACGTACAGGGGAGTTGGAGACCCAGTACTTC
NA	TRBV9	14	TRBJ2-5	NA	CASSPGQLRETQYF	TGTGCCAGCAGCCCTGGACAGCTGCGGGAGACCCAGTACTTC
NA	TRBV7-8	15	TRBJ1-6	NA	CASSPHSLYNSPLHF	TGTGCCAGCAGCCCCCACAGTCTCTATAATTCACCCCTCCACTTT
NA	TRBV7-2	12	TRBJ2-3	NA	CASSHPGNTQYF	TGTGCCAGCAGCCACCCGGGAAATACGCAGTATTTT
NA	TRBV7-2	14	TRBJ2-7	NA	CASSLSLVDYEQYF	TGTGCCAGCAGCTTATCTCTTGTCGACTACGAGCAGTACTTC
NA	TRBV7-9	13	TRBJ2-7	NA	CASADGGIYEQYF	TGTGCCAGCGCCGACGGAGGGATCTACGAGCAGTACTTC
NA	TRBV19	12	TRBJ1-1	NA	CASSISDTEAFF	TGTGCCAGTAGTATTTCAGACACTGAAGCTTTCTTT
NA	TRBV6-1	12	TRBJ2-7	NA	CASSRRGYEQYF	TGTGCCAGCAGTCGCAGGGGATACGAGCAGTACTTC
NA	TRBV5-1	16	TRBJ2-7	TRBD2	CASSPSLAGNTYEQYF	TGCGCCAGCAGCCCGTCACTAGCGGGGAATACCTACGAGCAGTACTTC
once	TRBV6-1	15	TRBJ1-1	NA	CASSEMWVGNTEAFF	TGTGCCAGCAGTGAAATGTGGGTAGGGAACACTGAAGCTTTCTTT
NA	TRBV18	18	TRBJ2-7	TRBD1	CASSPLSSGTGDGYEQYF	TGTGCCAGCTCACCTCTATCCTCCGGGACAGGGGACGGGTACGAGCAGTACTTC
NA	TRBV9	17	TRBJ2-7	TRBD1	CASSVGETGQGTYEQYF	TGTGCCAGCAGCGTAGGGGAGACGGGACAGGGCACCTACGAGCAGTACTTC
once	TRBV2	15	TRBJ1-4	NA	CASSKNPTANEKLFF	TGTGCCAGCAGTAAAAATCCAACAGCAAATGAAAAACTGTTTTTT
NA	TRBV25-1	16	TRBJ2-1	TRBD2	CASSELAAGGDNEQFF	TGTGCCAGCAGTGAATTAGCCGCGGGGGGTGACAATGAGCAGTTCTTC
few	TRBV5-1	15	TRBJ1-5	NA	CASSPTGNSNQPQHF	TGCGCCAGCAGCCCTACCGGGAATAGCAATCAGCCCCAGCATTTT
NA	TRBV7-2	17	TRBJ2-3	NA	CASSLGRAGGSTDTQYF	TGTGCCAGCAGCTTAGGGCGAGCGGGTGGGTCCACAGATACGCAGTATTTT
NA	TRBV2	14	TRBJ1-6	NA	CASSATRQNSPLHF	TGTGCCAGCAGTGCCACTAGACAGAATTCACCCCTCCACTTT
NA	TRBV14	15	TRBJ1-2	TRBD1	CASSQQTGGYVGYTF	TGTGCCAGCAGCCAACAGACAGGGGGCTACGTTGGCTACACCTTC
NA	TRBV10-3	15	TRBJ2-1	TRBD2	CATGSGLDKGNEQFF	TGTGCCACCGGGTCTGGACTAGATAAAGGTAATGAGCAGTTCTTC
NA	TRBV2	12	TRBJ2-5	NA	CASQRAKETQYF	TGTGCCAGCCAGCGGGCGAAGGAGACCCAGTACTTC
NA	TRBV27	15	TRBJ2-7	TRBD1	CASRTTGGLTYEQYF	TGTGCCAGCAGGACGACAGGGGGCCTTACCTACGAGCAGTACTTC
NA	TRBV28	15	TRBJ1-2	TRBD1	CASSIRGRTVYGYTF	TGTGCCAGCAGTATCAGGGGGCGAACGGTCTATGGCTACACCTTC
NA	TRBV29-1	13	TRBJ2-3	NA	CSVVYSGTDTQYF	TGCAGCGTTGTATACTCTGGCACAGATACGCAGTATTTT
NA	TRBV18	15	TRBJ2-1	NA	CASSPIPARLSEQFF	TGTGCCAGCTCACCGATCCCTGCTAGGCTTAGTGAGCAGTTCTTC
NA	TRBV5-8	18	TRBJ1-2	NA	CASSRRGDLGRANYGYTF	TGTGCCAGCAGCCGCCGGGGGGACCTAGGCCGAGCTAACTATGGCTACACCTTC
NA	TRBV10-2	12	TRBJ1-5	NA	CASSVGRQPQHF	TGCGCCAGCAGTGTGGGGCGCCAGCCCCAGCATTTT
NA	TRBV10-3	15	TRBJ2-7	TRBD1	CAISDGRGLTYEQYF	TGTGCCATCAGTGATGGCAGGGGGCTGACCTACGAGCAGTACTTC
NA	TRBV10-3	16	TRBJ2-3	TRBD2	CAISDGLAGDIDTQYF	TGTGCCATCAGTGATGGGTTAGCGGGAGATATAGATACGCAGTATTTT
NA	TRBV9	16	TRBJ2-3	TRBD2	CASSDGTSGITDTQYF	TGTGCCAGCAGCGATGGGACTAGCGGGATCACAGATACGCAGTATTTT
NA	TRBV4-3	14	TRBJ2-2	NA	CASSQDSNTGELFF	TGCGCCAGCAGCCAAGATTCGAACACCGGGGAGCTGTTTTTT
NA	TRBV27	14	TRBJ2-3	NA	CASTRTDLTDTQYF	TGTGCCAGCACCCGGACCGATCTCACAGATACGCAGTATTTT